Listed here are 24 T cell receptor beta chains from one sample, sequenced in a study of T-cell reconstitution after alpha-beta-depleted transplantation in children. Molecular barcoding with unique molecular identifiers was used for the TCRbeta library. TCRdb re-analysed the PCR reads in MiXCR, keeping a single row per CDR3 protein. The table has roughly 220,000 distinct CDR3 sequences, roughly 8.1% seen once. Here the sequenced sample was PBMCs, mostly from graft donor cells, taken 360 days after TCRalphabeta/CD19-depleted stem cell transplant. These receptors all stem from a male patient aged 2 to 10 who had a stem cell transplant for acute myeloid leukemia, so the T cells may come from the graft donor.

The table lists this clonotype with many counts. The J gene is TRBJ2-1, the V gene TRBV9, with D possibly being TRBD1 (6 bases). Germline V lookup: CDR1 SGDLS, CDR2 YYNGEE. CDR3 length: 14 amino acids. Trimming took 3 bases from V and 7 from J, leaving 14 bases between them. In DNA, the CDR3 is TGTGCCAGCAGCGCCCAGGGACAATGGAATGAGCAGTTCTTC. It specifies CASSAQGQWNEQFF.

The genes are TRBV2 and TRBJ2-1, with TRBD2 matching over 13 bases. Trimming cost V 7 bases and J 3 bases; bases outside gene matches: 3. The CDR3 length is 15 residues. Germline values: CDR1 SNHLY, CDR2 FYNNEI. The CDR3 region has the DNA TGTGCCAGCATGGGGACTAGCGGGATCTACAATGAGCAGTTCTTC. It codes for CASMGTSGIYNEQFF.

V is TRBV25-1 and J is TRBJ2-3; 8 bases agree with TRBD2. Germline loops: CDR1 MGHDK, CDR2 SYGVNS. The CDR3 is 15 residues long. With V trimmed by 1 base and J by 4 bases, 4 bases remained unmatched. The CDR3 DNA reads TGTGCCAGCAGTGAATCTGGGACTAGGTCAGATACGCAGTATTTT. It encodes CASSESGTRSDTQYF. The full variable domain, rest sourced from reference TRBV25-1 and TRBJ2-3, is EADIYQTPRYLVIGTGKKITLECSQTMGHDKMYWYQQDPGMELHLIHYSYGVNSTEKGDLSSESTVSRIRTEHFPLTLESARPSHTSQYLCASSESGTRSDTQYFGPGTRLTVL.

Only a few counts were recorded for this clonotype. The CDR3 DNA reads TGTGCCAGCAGCTTTCGACTAGCGGGCGGGTACGAGCAGTACGTC. Protein sequence: CASSFRLAGGYEQYV. The chain joins TRBV11-2 to TRBJ2-7; the match to TRBD2 covers 10 bases. Germline CDR1 SGHAT, CDR2 FQNNGV. V shed 3 bases and J 4 bases; nucleotides not matched to a gene: 6. CDR3 length: 15 amino acids.

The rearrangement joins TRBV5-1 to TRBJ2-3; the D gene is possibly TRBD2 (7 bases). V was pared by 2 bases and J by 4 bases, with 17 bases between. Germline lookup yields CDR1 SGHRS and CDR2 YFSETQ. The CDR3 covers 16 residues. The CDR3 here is CASSFFATGRADTQYF. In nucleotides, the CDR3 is TGCGCCAGCAGCTTCTTCGCAACAGGGAGGGCAGATACGCAGTATTTT.

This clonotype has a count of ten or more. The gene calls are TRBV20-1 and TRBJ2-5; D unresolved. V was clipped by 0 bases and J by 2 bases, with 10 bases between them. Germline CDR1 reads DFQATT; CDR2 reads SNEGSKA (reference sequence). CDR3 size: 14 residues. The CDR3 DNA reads TGCAGTGCTAGAGACGTAACATTACAAGAGACCCAGTACTTC. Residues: CSARDVTLQETQYF.

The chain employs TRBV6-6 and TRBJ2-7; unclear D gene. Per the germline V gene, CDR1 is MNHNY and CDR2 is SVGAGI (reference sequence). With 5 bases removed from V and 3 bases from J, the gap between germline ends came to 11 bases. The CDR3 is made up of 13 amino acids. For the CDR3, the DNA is TGTGCCAGCAGTCGTGACAATGTCTACGAGCAGTACGTC. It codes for CASSRDNVYEQYV.

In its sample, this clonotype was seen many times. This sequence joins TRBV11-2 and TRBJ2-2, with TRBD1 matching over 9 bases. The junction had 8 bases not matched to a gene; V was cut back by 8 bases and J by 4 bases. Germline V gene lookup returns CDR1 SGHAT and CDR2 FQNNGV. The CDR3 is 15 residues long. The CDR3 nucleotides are TGTGCCAGCGGGAACAGGGGGCTCGGCACCGGGGAGCTGTTTTTT. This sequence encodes CASGNRGLGTGELFF.

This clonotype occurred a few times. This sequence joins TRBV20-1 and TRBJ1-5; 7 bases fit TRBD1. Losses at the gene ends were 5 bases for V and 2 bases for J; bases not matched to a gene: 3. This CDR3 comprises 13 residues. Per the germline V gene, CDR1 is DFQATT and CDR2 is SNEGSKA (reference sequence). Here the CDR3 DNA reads TGCAGTGCTTCCACAGGGGGCAATCAGCCCCAGCATTTT. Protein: CSASTGGNQPQHF.

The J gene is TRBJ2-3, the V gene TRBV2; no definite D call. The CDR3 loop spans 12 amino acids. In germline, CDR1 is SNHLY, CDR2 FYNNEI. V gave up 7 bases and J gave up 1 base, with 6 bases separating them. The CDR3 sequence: CASIGGTDTQYF. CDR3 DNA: TGTGCCAGCATAGGAGGCACAGATACGCAGTATTTT.

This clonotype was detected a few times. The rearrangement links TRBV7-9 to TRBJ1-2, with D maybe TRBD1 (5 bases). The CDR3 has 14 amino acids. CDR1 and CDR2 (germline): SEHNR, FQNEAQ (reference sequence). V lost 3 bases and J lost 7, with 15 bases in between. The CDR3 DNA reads TGTGCCAGCAGCTTCCGGGACCTTTGGGGTGGCTACACCTTC. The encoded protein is CASSFRDLWGGYTF.

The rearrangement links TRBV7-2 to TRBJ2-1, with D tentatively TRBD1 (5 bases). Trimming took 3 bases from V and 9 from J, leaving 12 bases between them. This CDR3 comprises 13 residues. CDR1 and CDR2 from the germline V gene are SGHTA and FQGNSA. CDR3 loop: CASSFRVLSEQFF. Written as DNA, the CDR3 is TGTGCCAGCAGCTTCAGGGTCCTCAGTGAGCAGTTCTTC.

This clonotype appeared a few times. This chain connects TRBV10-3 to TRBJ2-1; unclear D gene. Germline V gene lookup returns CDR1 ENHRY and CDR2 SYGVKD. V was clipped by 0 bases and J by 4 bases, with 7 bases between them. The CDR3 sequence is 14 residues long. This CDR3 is CAISESGRYNEQFF. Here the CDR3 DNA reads TGTGCCATCAGTGAGTCGGGCAGATACAATGAGCAGTTCTTC.

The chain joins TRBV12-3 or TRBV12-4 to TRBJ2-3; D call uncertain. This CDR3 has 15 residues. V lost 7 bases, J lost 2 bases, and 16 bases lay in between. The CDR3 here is CASTGSAKTTDTQYF. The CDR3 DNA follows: TGTGCCAGCACCGGATCGGCCAAGACCACAGATACGCAGTATTTT.

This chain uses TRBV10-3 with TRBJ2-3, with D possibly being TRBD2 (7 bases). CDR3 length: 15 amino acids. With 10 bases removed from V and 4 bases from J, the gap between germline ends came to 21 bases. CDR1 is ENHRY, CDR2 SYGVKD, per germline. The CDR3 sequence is CASMEGGLGADTQYF. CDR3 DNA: TGTGCCAGCATGGAGGGGGGGCTTGGCGCAGATACGCAGTATTTT.

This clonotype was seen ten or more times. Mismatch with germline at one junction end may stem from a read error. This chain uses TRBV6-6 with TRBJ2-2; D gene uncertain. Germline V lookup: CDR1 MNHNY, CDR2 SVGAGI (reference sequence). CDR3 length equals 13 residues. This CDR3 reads CASTPGNTGELFF. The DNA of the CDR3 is TGTGCGAGCACGCCAGGGAACACCGGGGAGCTGTTTTTT.

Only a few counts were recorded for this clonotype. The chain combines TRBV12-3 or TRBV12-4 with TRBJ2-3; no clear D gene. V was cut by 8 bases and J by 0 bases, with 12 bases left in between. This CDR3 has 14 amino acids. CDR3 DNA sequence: TGTGCCAGCGTGGACGGATCTAGCACAGATACGCAGTATTTT. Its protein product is CASVDGSSTDTQYF.

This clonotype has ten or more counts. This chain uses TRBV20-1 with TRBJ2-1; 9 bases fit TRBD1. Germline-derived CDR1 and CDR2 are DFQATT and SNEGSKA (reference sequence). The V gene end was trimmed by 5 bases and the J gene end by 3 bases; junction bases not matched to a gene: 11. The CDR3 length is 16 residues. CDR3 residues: CSAFSQMGQGYNEQFF. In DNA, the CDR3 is TGCAGTGCTTTCAGCCAGATGGGACAGGGCTACAATGAGCAGTTCTTC.

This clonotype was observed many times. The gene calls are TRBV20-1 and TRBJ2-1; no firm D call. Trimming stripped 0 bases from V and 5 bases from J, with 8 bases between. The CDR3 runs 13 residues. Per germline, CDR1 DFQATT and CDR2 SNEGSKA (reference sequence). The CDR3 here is CSARDTLDNEQFF. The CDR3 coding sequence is TGCAGTGCTAGAGATACGTTGGACAATGAGCAGTTCTTC.

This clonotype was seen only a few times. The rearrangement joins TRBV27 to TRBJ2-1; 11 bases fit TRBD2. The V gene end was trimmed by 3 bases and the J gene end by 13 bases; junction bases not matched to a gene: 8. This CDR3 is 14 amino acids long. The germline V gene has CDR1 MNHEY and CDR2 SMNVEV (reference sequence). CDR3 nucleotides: TGTGCCAGCAGTTTTTCGACTAGCGGGGTCCCTCAGTTCTTC. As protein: CASSFSTSGVPQFF.

CDR3 region: CASSYDGVAARLFF. In DNA, the CDR3 is TGTGCCAGCAGTTATGACGGGGTGGCCGCGAGACTGTTTTTT. The chain combines TRBV6-5 with TRBJ1-4; D gene unclear. The length of the CDR3 is 14 residues. Germline CDR1 and CDR2: MNHEY and SVGAGI. V gave up 3 bases and J gave up 13 bases, with 18 bases separating them.

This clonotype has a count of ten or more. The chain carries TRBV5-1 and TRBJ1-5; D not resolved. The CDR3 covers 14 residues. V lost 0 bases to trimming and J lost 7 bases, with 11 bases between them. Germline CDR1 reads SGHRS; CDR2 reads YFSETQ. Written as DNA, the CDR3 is TGCGCCAGCAGCTTGGACCCCAATGGCCAGCCCCAGCATTTT. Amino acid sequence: CASSLDPNGQPQHF.

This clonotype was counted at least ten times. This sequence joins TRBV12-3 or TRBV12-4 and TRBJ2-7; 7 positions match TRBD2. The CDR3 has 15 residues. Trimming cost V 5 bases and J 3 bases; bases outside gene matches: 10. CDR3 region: CASSLGLAGVYEQYV. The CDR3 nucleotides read TGTGCCAGCAGTCTAGGGTTGGCGGGGGTCTACGAGCAGTACGTC.

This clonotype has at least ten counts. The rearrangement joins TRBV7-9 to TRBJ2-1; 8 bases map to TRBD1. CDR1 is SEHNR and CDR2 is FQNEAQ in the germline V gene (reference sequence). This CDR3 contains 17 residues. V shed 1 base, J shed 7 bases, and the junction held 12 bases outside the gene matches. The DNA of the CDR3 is TGTGCCAGCAGCTTAGACCGTTTGGGACAGGATTATAATGAGCAGTTCTTC. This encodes CASSLDRLGQDYNEQFF.